Detailed here is one T cell receptor beta chain. Clones were sequenced by immunoSEQ multiplex PCR, and TCRdb holds only the in-frame ones, with some missing. The sample lists approximately 220,000 clones; roughly 80% were seen once. The data are from a study of blood T cell repertoires in COVID-19. Per the germline V gene, CDR1 is LGHDT and CDR2 is YNNKEL (reference sequence). The CDR3 runs to 15 residues. V lost 1 base, J lost 1 base, and 7 bases lay in between. V is TRBV3-1 (or the pseudogene TRBV3-2) and J is TRBJ2-2, with D hard to call. This receptor was identified in a woman aged 80 or over with acute or convalescent COVID-19. The sample was peripheral blood. CDR3 sequence: CASSQGAVNTGELFF. In nucleotides, the CDR3 is TGTGCCAGCAGCCAAGGGGCAGTGAACACCGGGGAGCTGTTTTTT.